Each of the 21 T cell receptor beta chains below was sequenced from the same sample in a study of blood T cell repertoires in COVID-19. The table came from immunoSEQ multiplex PCR; TCRdb's copy has only in-frame clones and leaves some out. The table records fewer than 40,000 clones, around 92% of them present only once. The specimen sequenced was peripheral blood. The receptors stem from a middle-aged woman with active or convalescent COVID-19.

As for this clone: Because the CDR3's place on the DNA is in doubt, the DNA is left out and the CDR3 is given as listed by TCRdb. This rearrangement joins TRBV12-5 to TRBJ1-1. Germline assignment: CDR1 LGHNT and CDR2 FRNRAP. The CDR3 sequence runs 16 residues, both termini included. CDR3 in amino acids: CASGLGTGGSKTEAFF.

This clone has a single count. The rearrangement links TRBV28 to TRBJ2-1, with D possibly matching TRBD2 (6 bases). Germline CDR1 is MDHEN and CDR2 is SYDVKM. This CDR3 contains 12 residues. The germline V and J ends were trimmed by 11 bases and 0 bases, with 8 bases remaining between them. CDR3 coding DNA: TGTGCCGCGGAGGGCTCCTACAATGAGCAGTTCTTC. Translation: CAAEGSYNEQFF.

This clone was seen once. The V and J genes are TRBV4-1 and TRBJ2-4, with 7 bases identical to TRBD1. The V gene's germline CDR1 is MGHRA and CDR2 YSYEKL. The CDR3 totals 15 residues. The trim removed 3 bases at V and 0 bases at J, leaving 2 bases unmatched. The CDR3 nucleotides are TGCGCCAGCAGCCAGACAGGGTTAGCCAAAAACATTCAGTACTTC. Its protein is CASSQTGLAKNIQYF.

By its share, this clone is medium-sized (0.01 to 0.1%). The chain's CDR3 is CASSLNVRNEQFF. Written as DNA, the CDR3 is TGTGCCAGCAGCTTAAATGTGAGAAATGAGCAGTTCTTC. The rearrangement joins TRBV11-3 to TRBJ2-1; D gene uncertain. This CDR3 contains 13 residues. Trimming removed 2 bases at V and 7 bases at J, with 9 bases between. Germline assignment: CDR1 SGHNT and CDR2 YENEEA.

The chain joins TRBV6-5 to TRBJ1-6, with 7 nucleotides matching TRBD1. Germline assignment: CDR1 MNHEY and CDR2 SVGAGI. The V gene end was trimmed by 4 bases and the J gene end by 9 bases; junction bases not matched to a gene: 9. CDR3 length: 15 amino acids. CDR3 sequence reads: CASSFRTGLISPLHF. The CDR3 DNA follows: TGTGCCAGCAGTTTCCGGACAGGCCTGATTTCACCCCTCCACTTT.

The V call is TRBV6-5, the J call TRBJ1-6, with D perhaps matching TRBD1 (6 bases). The CDR3 totals 12 residues. The germline V gene has CDR1 MNHEY and CDR2 SVGAGI. V was cut by 10 bases and J by 9 bases, with 13 bases left in between. In nucleotides, the CDR3 is TGTGCCACACAGGGTAGGGGTTCACCCCTCCACTTT. This translates into CATQGRGSPLHF.

This chain joins TRBV7-2 and TRBJ2-1, with TRBD2 identical over 7 bases. CDR1 and CDR2 (germline): SGHTA, FQGNSA. The CDR3 contains 16 residues. Trimming removed 5 bases from V and 2 bases from J; junction bases left unmatched: 9. The CDR3 nucleotides read TGTGCCAGCAGCCCACTCAGCGGGGCCCCCTACAATGAGCAGTTCTTC. Translated, it gives CASSPLSGAPYNEQFF.

The rearrangement joins TRBV15 to TRBJ1-1; D is possibly TRBD1 (6 bases). Germline V gene lookup returns CDR1 LNHNV and CDR2 YYDKDF (reference sequence). The CDR3 runs to 17 residues. Trimming shortened V by 6 bases and J by 4 bases, and 24 bases separated the two germline ends. Here the CDR3 reads CATRGGGGYRTSTEAFF. The CDR3 DNA reads as TGTGCCACCAGGGGGGGAGGGGGATACCGGACTAGCACTGAAGCTTTCTTT.

This chain uses TRBV28 with TRBJ2-7, with 10 nucleotides matching TRBD1. Germline CDR1 and CDR2: MDHEN and SYDVKM. Trimming at V came to 2 bases and at J to 0 bases, leaving 7 bases not matched to a gene. The CDR3 has 17 residues. CDR3 sequence reads: CASSLGQGVQLSYEQYF. CDR3 sequence (DNA): TGTGCCAGCAGTTTAGGACAGGGGGTACAACTCTCCTACGAGCAGTACTTC.

V gene TRBV30 combines with J gene TRBJ1-3; no definite D call. The CDR3 sequence is 16 residues long. V lost 2 bases and J lost 0, with 14 bases in between. Germline V CDR1 and CDR2: GTSNPN, SVGIG (reference sequence). The CDR3 coding sequence is TGTGCCTGGAGTCCCGTTCTCAGTGGCTCTGGAAACACCATATATTTT. Its protein product is CAWSPVLSGSGNTIYF. Full variable domain (outside the CDR3, taken from reference TRBV30 and TRBJ1-3): SQTIHQWPATLVQPVGSPLSLECTVEGTSNPNLYWYRQAAGRGLQLLFYSVGIGQISSEVPQNLSASRPQDRQFILSSKKLLLSDSGFYLCAWSPVLSGSGNTIYFGEGSWLTVV.

The chain links TRBV6-5 to TRBJ2-5; 8 nucleotides match TRBD1. This CDR3 is built from 15 residues. The ends lost 4 bases at V and 4 bases at J; junction bases unmatched: 8. Germline CDR1 and CDR2: MNHEY and SVGAGI. CDR3 sequence: CASSSPQGARETQYF. In DNA form, the CDR3 reads TGTGCCAGCAGTTCTCCGCAGGGGGCGAGAGAGACCCAGTACTTC.

This clone came up once. V is TRBV2 and J is TRBJ1-6; 10 bases are shared with TRBD1. Germline V gene data show CDR1 as SNHLY and CDR2 as FYNNEI. Losses at the gene ends were 6 bases for V and 7 bases for J; bases not matched to a gene: 3. The CDR3 consists of 14 residues. CDR3 protein: CASRPGQGNSPLHF. CDR3 coding DNA: TGTGCCAGCAGGCCGGGACAGGGGAATTCACCCCTCCACTTT.

This chain links TRBV7-2 with TRBJ1-1; D is possibly TRBD1 (5 bases). The CDR3 spans 15 residues. V was pared by 4 bases and J by 0 bases, with 12 bases between. CDR1 and CDR2 (germline): SGHTA, FQGNSA. The CDR3 nucleotides read TGTGCCAGCAGCTCTCAAAACAGGCTGAACACTGAAGCTTTCTTT. It is translated as CASSSQNRLNTEAFF.

In its sample, this clone was seen once. The chain employs TRBV19 and TRBJ2-7, with D possibly being TRBD2 (5 bases). The germline V gene has CDR1 LNHDA and CDR2 SQIVND (reference sequence). The length of the CDR3 is 15 residues. Trimming removed 9 bases from V and 2 bases from J, with 20 bases in between. The chain's CDR3 is CASRADPGLPYEQYF. Written as DNA, the CDR3 is TGTGCCAGCCGGGCGGATCCGGGATTACCCTACGAGCAGTACTTC.

The rearrangement links TRBV30 to TRBJ2-7, with 9 bases fitting TRBD1. This CDR3 contains 13 residues. Unmatched junction bases numbered 6, after V lost 5 bases and J lost 4 bases. Germline values: CDR1 GTSNPN, CDR2 SVGIG (reference sequence). CDR3: CAWLGQGRYEQYF. The CDR3, as DNA: TGTGCCTGGCTGGGACAGGGTAGGTACGAGCAGTACTTC.

J is TRBJ2-2 and V is TRBV10-3; the D gene is possibly TRBD1 (6 bases). CDR1 is ENHRY, CDR2 SYGVKD, per germline. The CDR3 runs to 13 residues. The V and J ends lost 11 bases and 7 bases respectively, with 17 bases between them. The CDR3 sequence: CAGTRGEGGELFF. The DNA for the CDR3 is TGTGCCGGAACCAGGGGTGAAGGCGGGGAGCTGTTTTTT.

This clone was observed a single time. The V gene is TRBV5-1, the J gene TRBJ2-1; D is perhaps TRBD2 (6 bases). Trimming removed 4 bases at V and 10 bases at J, with 15 bases between. Germline values: CDR1 SGHRS, CDR2 YFSETQ. The CDR3 is 13 residues long. The CDR3 DNA follows: TGCGCCAGCAGCCTCCTGGAGGGAGTGGAGCAGTTCTTC. Translation gives CASSLLEGVEQFF.

This clone has a single count. The chain carries TRBV18 and TRBJ2-7; possible D gene TRBD1, 7 bases. The CDR3 has 17 residues. Germline values: CDR1 KGHSH, CDR2 LQKENI. Trimming pared 1 base from V and 3 bases from J, leaving 19 bases between. The CDR3: CASSPRTGGGGIYEQYF. CDR3 sequence (DNA): TGTGCCAGCTCACCACGGACCGGAGGGGGCGGGATCTACGAGCAGTACTTC.

The chain uses TRBV19 and TRBJ1-5; D gene uncertain. The germline CDR1 and CDR2 sequences are LNHDA and SQIVND (reference sequence). The CDR3 length is 15 residues. V was pared by 0 bases and J by 3 bases, with 9 bases between. CDR3 DNA: TGTGCCAGTAGTATAGATTTCAGTTTCAATCAGCCCCAGCATTTT. This encodes CASSIDFSFNQPQHF.

V usage is TRBV18 and J usage is TRBJ1-5; TRBD1 agrees at 11 bases. This CDR3 has 17 amino acids. V was pared by 4 bases and J by 2 bases, with 7 bases of the junction left unmatched. Germline CDR1 reads KGHSH; CDR2 reads LQKENI. In DNA form, the CDR3 reads TGTGCCAGCTCACGGGACAGGGGGAATATGGGCAATCAGCCCCAGCATTTT. Protein product: CASSRDRGNMGNQPQHF. Combining the CDR3 with reference TRBV18 and TRBJ1-5 gives the whole variable domain NAGVMQNPRHLVRRRGQEARLRCSPMKGHSHVYWYRQLPEEGLKFMVYLQKENIIDESGMPKERFSAEFPKEGPSILRIQQVVRGDSAAYFCASSRDRGNMGNQPQHFGDGTRLSIL.

V is TRBV11-2 and J is TRBJ2-1; possible D gene TRBD2, 5 bases. The CDR3 has 19 residues. The V and J ends lost 4 bases and 0 bases respectively, with 22 bases between them. Germline loops: CDR1 SGHAT, CDR2 FQNNGV. The CDR3 loop reads CASSSGVFLALRSYNEQFF. The CDR3 nucleotides are TGTGCCAGCAGCTCCGGGGTGTTCTTGGCATTACGCTCCTACAATGAGCAGTTCTTC.